This T cell receptor beta chain was sequenced for a study of response to subunit inactivated influenza vaccine. Study results and caveats: Few new T cells, the authors suggested, are recruited by each seasonal influenza vaccination.

Germline V CDR1 and CDR2: LNHNV, YYDKDF (reference sequence). Trimming left V 5 bases short and J 3 bases short, with 19 bases between. This CDR3 contains 16 residues. TCRdb called the RT-PCR reads again in MiXCR, with one record for every CDR3 protein. The data show about 190,000 distinct CDR3 sequences, approximately 15% seen once. In its sample, this clonotype was seen many times. What it binds is not known. The specimen was CD8+ T cells sorted from PBMCs, collected 5 days after vaccination. The chain carries TRBV15 and TRBJ2-5; either TRBD1 or TRBD2 may fit D (5 bases each). The source of this sequence is a middle-aged man who received an inactivated influenza vaccine. CDR3 bases: TGTGCCACCAGCTCCCAGGACCTCGGGACCAAAGAGACCCAGTACTTC. Its translation is CATSSQDLGTKETQYF.